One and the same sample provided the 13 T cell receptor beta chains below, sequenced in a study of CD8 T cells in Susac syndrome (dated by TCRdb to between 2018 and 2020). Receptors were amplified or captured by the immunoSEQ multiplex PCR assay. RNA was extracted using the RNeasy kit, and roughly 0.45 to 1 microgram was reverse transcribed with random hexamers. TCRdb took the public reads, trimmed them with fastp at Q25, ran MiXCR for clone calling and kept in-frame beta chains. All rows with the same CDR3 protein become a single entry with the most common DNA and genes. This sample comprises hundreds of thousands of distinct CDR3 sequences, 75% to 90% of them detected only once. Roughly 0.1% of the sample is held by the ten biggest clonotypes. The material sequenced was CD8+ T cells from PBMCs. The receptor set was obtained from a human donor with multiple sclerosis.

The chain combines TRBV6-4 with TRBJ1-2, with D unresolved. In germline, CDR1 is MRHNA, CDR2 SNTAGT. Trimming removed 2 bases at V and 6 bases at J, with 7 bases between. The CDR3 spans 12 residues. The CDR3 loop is CASSDHRHGYTF. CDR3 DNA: TGTGCCAGCAGTGACCATAGGCATGGCTACACCTTC.

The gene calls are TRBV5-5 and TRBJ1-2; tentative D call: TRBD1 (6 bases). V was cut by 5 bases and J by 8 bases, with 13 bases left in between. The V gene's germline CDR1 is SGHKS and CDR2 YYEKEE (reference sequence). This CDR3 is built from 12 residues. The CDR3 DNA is TGTGCCAGCAGAACAGGGTCTTTGGGCTACACCTTC. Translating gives CASRTGSLGYTF.

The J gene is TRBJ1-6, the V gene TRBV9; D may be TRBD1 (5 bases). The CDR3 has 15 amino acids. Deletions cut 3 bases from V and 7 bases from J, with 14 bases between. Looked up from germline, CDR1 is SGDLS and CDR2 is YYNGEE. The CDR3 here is CASSGEVGANSPLHF. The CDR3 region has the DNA TGTGCCAGCAGCGGGGAAGTTGGGGCGAATTCACCCCTCCACTTT.

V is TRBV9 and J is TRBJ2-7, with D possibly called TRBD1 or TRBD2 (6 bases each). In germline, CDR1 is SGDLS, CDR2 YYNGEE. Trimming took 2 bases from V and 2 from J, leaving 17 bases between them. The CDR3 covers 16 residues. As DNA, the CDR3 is TGTGCCAGCAGCGTGGAGGGGGACCCGCTGCCCTACGAGCAGTACTTC. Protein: CASSVEGDPLPYEQYF. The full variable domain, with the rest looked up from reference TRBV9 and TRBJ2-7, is DSGVTQTPKHLITATGQRVTLRCSPRSGDLSVYWYQQSLDQGLQFLIQYYNGEERAKGNILERFSAQQFPDLHSELNLSSLELGDSALYFCASSVEGDPLPYEQYFGPGTRLTVT.

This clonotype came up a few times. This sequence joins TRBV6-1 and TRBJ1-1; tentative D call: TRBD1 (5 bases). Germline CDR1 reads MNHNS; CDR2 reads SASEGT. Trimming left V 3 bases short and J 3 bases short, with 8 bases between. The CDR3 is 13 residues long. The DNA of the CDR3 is TGTGCCAGCAGTGATCTGGGGGACACTGAAGCTTTCTTT. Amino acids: CASSDLGDTEAFF.

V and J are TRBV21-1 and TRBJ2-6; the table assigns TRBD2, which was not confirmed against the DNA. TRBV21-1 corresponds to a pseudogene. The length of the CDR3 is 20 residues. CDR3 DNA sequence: TGTGCCAGCACTAGCAGGGGGGGCTTCGATCTTATCTCTGGGGCCAACGTCCTGACTTTC. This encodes CASTSRGGFDLISGANVLTF.

The CDR3 DNA sequence: TGTGCCAGCGGCCACTCCGGGGCCTACGAGCAGTACTTC. Amino acids: CASGHSGAYEQYF. The chain is built from TRBV7-9 and TRBJ2-7; perhaps TRBD2 as D (5 bases). Germline CDR1 SEHNR, CDR2 FQNEAQ (reference sequence). The V gene lost 8 bases and the J gene lost 2 bases, with 13 bases spanning the gap. This CDR3 region has 13 residues.

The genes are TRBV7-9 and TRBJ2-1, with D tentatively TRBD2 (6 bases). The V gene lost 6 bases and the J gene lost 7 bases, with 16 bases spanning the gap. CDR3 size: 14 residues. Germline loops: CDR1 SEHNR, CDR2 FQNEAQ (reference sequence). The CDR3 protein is CASSEPGGPNEQFF. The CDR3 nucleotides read TGTGCCAGCAGTGAGCCAGGAGGGCCGAATGAGCAGTTCTTC.

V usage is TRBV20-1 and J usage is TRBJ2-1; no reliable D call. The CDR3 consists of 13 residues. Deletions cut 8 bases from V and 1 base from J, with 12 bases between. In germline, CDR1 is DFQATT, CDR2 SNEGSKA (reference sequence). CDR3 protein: CSPRGTSYNEQFF. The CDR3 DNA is TGCAGTCCCAGAGGCACGTCCTACAATGAGCAGTTCTTC.

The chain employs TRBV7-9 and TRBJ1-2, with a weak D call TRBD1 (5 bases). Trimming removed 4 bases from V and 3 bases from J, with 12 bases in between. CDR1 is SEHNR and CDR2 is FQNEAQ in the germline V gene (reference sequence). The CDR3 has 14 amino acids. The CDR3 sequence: CASSSSTGHYGYTF. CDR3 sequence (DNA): TGTGCCAGCAGCTCATCCACAGGACACTATGGCTACACCTTC.

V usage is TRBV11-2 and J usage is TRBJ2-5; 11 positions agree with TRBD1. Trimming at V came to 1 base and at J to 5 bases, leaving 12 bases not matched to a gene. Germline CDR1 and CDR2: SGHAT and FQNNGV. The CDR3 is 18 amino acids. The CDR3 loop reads CASSLGFIGQGALETQYF. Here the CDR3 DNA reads TGTGCCAGCAGCTTAGGATTCATCGGACAGGGGGCTTTGGAGACCCAGTACTTC.

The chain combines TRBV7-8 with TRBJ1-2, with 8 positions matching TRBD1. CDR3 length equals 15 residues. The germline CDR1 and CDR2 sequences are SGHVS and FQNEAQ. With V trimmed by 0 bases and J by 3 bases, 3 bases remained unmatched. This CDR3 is CASSLAGQGDYGYTF. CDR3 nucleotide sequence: TGTGCCAGCAGCTTAGCCGGACAGGGAGACTATGGCTACACCTTC.

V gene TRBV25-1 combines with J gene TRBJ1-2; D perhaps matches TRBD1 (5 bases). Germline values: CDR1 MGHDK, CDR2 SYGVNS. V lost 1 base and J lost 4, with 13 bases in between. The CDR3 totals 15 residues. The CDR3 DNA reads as TGTGCCAGCAGTGAATCTTTGGGTGGGGGCTATGGCTACACCTTC. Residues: CASSESLGGGYGYTF.